These 5 T cell receptor beta chains were sequenced from one sample in a study of PD-1 blockade in classical Hodgkin lymphoma. All the patients suffered relapse after autologous stem cell transplantation, and brentuximab vedotin exposure differed. Profiled with immunoSEQ multiplex PCR; TCRdb holds only in-frame clones, not every one. This sample has around 45,000 clones, with around two thirds found just once. This material consisted of peripheral blood mononuclear cells (PBMCs), taken at baseline. The origin of the receptors is a human donor with classical Hodgkin lymphoma.

This clone has only a few counts. The rearrangement uses TRBV4-1 and TRBJ2-2; D is perhaps TRBD1 or TRBD2 (5 bases each). V dropped 6 bases and J dropped 6 bases, with 14 bases sitting between them. The germline CDR1 and CDR2 sequences are MGHRA and YSYEKL. The CDR3 is 14 residues long. The CDR3 region is CASSFWGSSGELFF. The CDR3, as DNA: TGCGCCAGCAGTTTTTGGGGGAGCTCCGGGGAGCTGTTTTTT.

This chain joins TRBV5-1 and TRBJ1-3; 9 bases line up with TRBD1. There are 14 residues in the CDR3. The trim removed 4 bases at V and 4 bases at J, leaving 3 bases unmatched. Looked up from germline, CDR1 is SGHRS and CDR2 is YFSETQ. The CDR3 reads CASSPGTGGNTIYF. The CDR3 nucleotides are TGCGCCAGCAGCCCGGGGACAGGGGGAAACACCATATATTTT.

This chain uses TRBV7-8 with TRBJ1-5; 9 nucleotides align to TRBD1. CDR3 length: 15 residues. Germline lookup yields CDR1 SGHVS and CDR2 FQNEAQ. V gave up 5 bases and J gave up 7 bases; unmatched junction bases: 9. CDR3 nucleotides: TGTGCCAGCAGCCAGACTACAGGGGGCGCCCAGCCCCAGCATTTT. Translating gives CASSQTTGGAQPQHF.

The rearrangement uses TRBV9 and TRBJ1-6; tentative D call: TRBD1 (6 bases). The ends were cut back, 3 bases at V and 7 bases at J, with 11 bases in the middle. Looked up from germline, CDR1 is SGDLS and CDR2 is YYNGEE. This CDR3 contains 14 residues. The CDR3 DNA reads TGTGCCAGCAGCGAGACAGGTGGGAATTCACCCCTCCACTTT. Translating it yields CASSETGGNSPLHF.

The table lists this clone with a few counts. This sequence joins TRBV4-2 and TRBJ2-3; weak D call: TRBD1 (7 bases). Trimming pared 1 base from V and 0 bases from J, leaving 14 bases between. The CDR3 totals 17 residues. Germline V CDR1 and CDR2: LGHNA, YNFKEQ. The CDR3 DNA reads TGTGCCAGCAGCCAAGGGAGGGGGCTGGTCAGCACAGATACGCAGTATTTT. Translating it yields CASSQGRGLVSTDTQYF.